This T cell receptor (beta chain) was documented in a study of T cell changes during pregnancy in multiple sclerosis. This CDR3 spans 17 amino acids. CDR1 is LGHNA, CDR2 YNFKEQ, per germline. V lost 0 bases to trimming and J lost 4 bases, with 16 bases between them. Some clones are missing from TCRdb's copy, which holds only in-frame ones; the method was immunoSEQ multiplex PCR. The data contain approximately 92,000 clones, 80% to 95% of them singletons. The chain joins TRBV4-2 to TRBJ2-1; maybe TRBD2 (5 bases). The clonotype was recovered from a female donor with multiple sclerosis, enrolled in a pregnancy study. This specimen consisted of peripheral blood, obtained in the first trimester of pregnancy. The chain's CDR3 is CASSQEGAASRYNEQFF. The CDR3 coding sequence is TGTGCCAGCAGCCAAGAGGGTGCGGCTAGCCGGTACAATGAGCAGTTCTTC.